The 22 T cell receptor beta chains below were found in one sample sequenced in a study of cytomegalovirus exposure and HLA in healthy donors. It was with 60 Vbeta and 13 Jbeta primers that the PCR ran. Repertoires were generated with immunoSEQ multiplex PCR, while TCRdb's copy carries only in-frame clones and drops some. The profile shows around 160,000 clones, approximately 73% of them singletons. Sample: PBMCs. The receptors come from a man aged 50 to 60 in good health and CMV-seronegative.

This rearrangement joins TRBV28 to TRBJ1-1; D is possibly TRBD1 (6 bases). The CDR3 has 14 residues. Germline V gene data show CDR1 as MDHEN and CDR2 as SYDVKM. V shed 5 bases and J shed 3 bases, with 13 bases lying between them. The CDR3 is CASSLGDKYTEAFF. The CDR3 DNA sequence: TGTGCCAGCAGTCTCGGGGACAAGTACACTGAAGCTTTCTTT.

The rearrangement joins TRBV7-3 to TRBJ2-7; D perhaps matches TRBD2 (6 bases). With 5 bases removed from V and 4 bases from J, the gap between germline ends came to 18 bases. The CDR3 has 15 amino acids. Germline values: CDR1 SGHTA, CDR2 FQGTGA. The DNA of the CDR3 is TGTGCCAGCAGCGTATACAGTGGGGGGATATACGAGCAGTACTTC. Translated, it gives CASSVYSGGIYEQYF.

This chain links TRBV4-1 with TRBJ1-1, with D possibly TRBD1 on 6 matching bases. This CDR3 is built from 15 residues. V was clipped by 4 bases and J by 0 bases, with 12 bases between them. Germline V gene data show CDR1 as MGHRA and CDR2 as YSYEKL. The CDR3 sequence: CASSPPDSLNTEAFF. In DNA form, the CDR3 reads TGCGCCAGCAGCCCCCCGGACAGCCTGAACACTGAAGCTTTCTTT.

The sample holds a few counts of this clone. The chain carries TRBV5-6 and TRBJ2-4, with 9 bases fitting TRBD1. Germline V gene data show CDR1 as SGHDT and CDR2 as YYEEEE. V was pared by 0 bases and J by 0 bases, with 1 base of the junction left unmatched. CDR3 length: 16 residues. CDR3 region: CASSLGQGVAKNIQYF. The CDR3 DNA sequence: TGTGCCAGCAGCTTGGGACAGGGGGTAGCCAAAAACATTCAGTACTTC.

This chain links TRBV18 with TRBJ1-4; D is undetermined. This CDR3 contains 16 residues. CDR1 is KGHSH, CDR2 LQKENI, per germline. With 3 bases removed from V and 5 bases from J, the gap between germline ends came to 16 bases. CDR3 sequence reads: CASSPRSAGPNEKLFF. The CDR3 nucleotides are TGTGCCAGCTCACCCCGTAGCGCCGGACCCAATGAAAAACTGTTTTTT.

This clone was found once. This chain links TRBV6-1 with TRBJ2-3; a possible D gene is TRBD2 (6 bases). Per the germline V gene, CDR1 is MNHNS and CDR2 is SASEGT. CDR3 length: 12 amino acids. The germline V and J ends were trimmed by 6 bases and 3 bases, with 7 bases remaining between them. As DNA, the CDR3 is TGTGCCAGCAGGGAGGGTACAGATACGCAGTATTTT. Translation: CASREGTDTQYF.

The chain is built from TRBV19 and TRBJ1-4; D remains unclear. Looked up from germline, CDR1 is LNHDA and CDR2 is SQIVND (reference sequence). V was pared by 9 bases and J by 8 bases, with 13 bases between. This CDR3 contains 12 residues. The CDR3 DNA is TGTGCCAGCTGGAGACCTGGGGAAAAACTGTTTTTT. Translated, it gives CASWRPGEKLFF.

This clone was counted between two and nine times. The V gene is TRBV5-1, the J gene TRBJ1-1; TRBD1 agrees at 7 bases. The CDR3 totals 10 residues. The germline V gene has CDR1 SGHRS and CDR2 YFSETQ. The V segment lost 10 bases and the J segment 8 bases; nucleotides outside the gene matches: 5. The CDR3 is CAGGGQEAFF. The CDR3 DNA sequence: TGCGCCGGAGGGGGCCAGGAAGCTTTCTTT.

The sample holds a few counts of this clone. The rearrangement links TRBV19 to TRBJ1-2; D remains ambiguous. There are 14 residues in the CDR3. Germline V lookup: CDR1 LNHDA, CDR2 SQIVND (reference sequence). Trimming removed 1 base at V and 1 base at J, with 7 bases between. The CDR3, as DNA: TGTGCCAGTAGTATAGGTAACAGTAACTATGGCTACACCTTC. Protein sequence: CASSIGNSNYGYTF.

V is TRBV18 and J is TRBJ2-6, with D unclear. CDR1 and CDR2 (germline): KGHSH, LQKENI. CDR3 length: 16 amino acids. The germline V and J ends were trimmed by 4 bases and 0 bases, with 10 bases remaining between them. The CDR3 region is CASSRTGGSGANVLTF. The CDR3 DNA follows: TGTGCCAGCTCACGAACGGGTGGCTCTGGGGCCAACGTCCTGACTTTC.

This clone has only a few counts. The gene calls are TRBV7-3 and TRBJ1-1; possibly TRBD1 for D (6 bases). The V and J ends lost 4 bases and 9 bases respectively, with 12 bases between them. This CDR3 has 12 amino acids. Germline CDR1 SGHTA, CDR2 FQGTGA. The CDR3 DNA reads as TGTGCCAGCAGCTCCGGGACACTGAAAGCTTTCTTT. Translation: CASSSGTLKAFF.

The chain is built from TRBV4-1 and TRBJ2-5, with unresolved D. Between the trimmed V and J ends, which lost 4 bases and 5 bases, there was a span of 11 bases. Germline CDR1 and CDR2: MGHRA and YSYEKL. CDR3 size: 13 residues. The CDR3 DNA follows: TGCGCCAGCAGCCCCTCCGGTTCGGAGACCCAGTACTTC. It is translated as CASSPSGSETQYF.

V usage is TRBV4-3 and J usage is TRBJ1-3; D is ambiguous. The CDR3 length is 17 residues. The V gene lost 0 bases and the J gene lost 0 bases, with 12 bases spanning the gap. Germline lookup yields CDR1 LGHNA and CDR2 YSLEER. The CDR3 DNA reads TGCGCCAGCAGCCAAGATCTCGTCGCGGACTCTGGAAACACCATATATTTT. Its protein product is CASSQDLVADSGNTIYF.

The rearrangement links TRBV2 to TRBJ2-7; 10 bases match TRBD1. The CDR3 loop spans 17 amino acids. With V trimmed by 7 bases and J by 6 bases, 18 bases remained unmatched. Germline V gives CDR1 SNHLY, CDR2 FYNNEI. The CDR3 reads CASNTPETGGSRIEQYF. The CDR3 DNA is TGTGCCAGCAACACCCCGGAGACAGGGGGCTCACGGATCGAGCAGTACTTC.

The chain uses TRBV6-1 and TRBJ1-3, with 9 bases fitting TRBD1. Germline-derived CDR1 and CDR2 are MNHNS and SASEGT. J lost 6 bases, V lost 5 bases, and 5 bases had no gene match. The CDR3 length is 14 residues. DNA for the CDR3: TGTGCCAGCAGTCAGACAGGGGGGGCAAACACCATATATTTT. This translates into CASSQTGGANTIYF.

This clone was seen a few times. The V gene is TRBV27, the J gene TRBJ1-5; D might be TRBD1 (5 bases). The V end lost 3 bases, the J end lost 6 bases, and 21 bases lay between the germline ends. Germline CDR1 MNHEY, CDR2 SMNVEV (reference sequence). The CDR3 is 17 residues long. CDR3: CASSFWVSGAGGQPQHF. DNA for the CDR3: TGTGCCAGCAGTTTTTGGGTTTCTGGGGCCGGGGGTCAGCCCCAGCATTTT.

The rearrangement links TRBV2 to TRBJ1-2; the match to TRBD1 covers 7 bases. From germline, CDR1 is SNHLY and CDR2 FYNNEI. This CDR3 spans 16 amino acids. The trim removed 0 bases at V and 6 bases at J, leaving 10 bases unmatched. The CDR3 reads CASSEAPMEGAHGYTF. CDR3 DNA: TGTGCCAGCAGTGAAGCGCCCATGGAGGGGGCCCATGGCTACACCTTC.

The J gene is TRBJ1-4, the V gene TRBV7-9; TRBD1 matches 9 bases. The CDR3 runs to 14 residues. From germline, CDR1 is SEHNR and CDR2 FQNEAQ (reference sequence). V lost 5 bases, J lost 5 bases, and 3 bases stayed unmatched. In DNA form, the CDR3 reads TGTGCCAGCAGCCGAGGACAGGGGAATGAAAAACTGTTTTTT. It is translated as CASSRGQGNEKLFF.

There are a few counts of this clone. The V gene is TRBV4-1, the J gene TRBJ2-7, with a weak D call TRBD2 (7 bases). V dropped 1 base and J dropped 6 bases, with 13 bases sitting between them. The CDR3 is 14 residues long. Germline CDR1 is MGHRA and CDR2 is YSYEKL. The CDR3 sequence is CASSQGGGGSEQYF. CDR3 DNA sequence: TGCGCCAGCAGCCAAGGAGGGGGGGGAAGCGAGCAGTACTTC.

The J gene is TRBJ1-2, the V gene TRBV6-4; D is possibly TRBD1 (5 bases). Between the trimmed V and J ends, which lost 6 bases and 0 bases, there was a span of 17 bases. The CDR3 is made up of 16 amino acids. Germline V CDR1 and CDR2: MRHNA, SNTAGT. CDR3 sequence reads: CASSPDSGVPNYGYTF. The CDR3 bases are TGTGCCAGCAGCCCTGACAGTGGGGTACCTAACTATGGCTACACCTTC.

This clone was observed a few times. The genes are TRBV7-3 and TRBJ2-3; D uncertain. The germline V gene has CDR1 SGHTA and CDR2 FQGTGA. V lost 5 bases and J lost 1, with 10 bases in between. The CDR3 sequence is 14 residues long. The CDR3, as DNA: TGTGCCAGCAGCCTTACGGTGGGCACAGATACGCAGTATTTT. Protein: CASSLTVGTDTQYF.

This clone was picked up a small number of times. V usage is TRBV6-6 and J usage is TRBJ1-2; 10 bases are shared with TRBD1. The germline CDR1 and CDR2 sequences are MNHNY and SVGAGI (reference sequence). The CDR3 is made up of 12 amino acids. V lost 10 bases to trimming and J lost 6 bases; unmatched junction nucleotides: 5. The CDR3 is CATRQGAHGYTF. The CDR3 DNA is TGTGCCACGAGACAGGGGGCGCATGGCTACACCTTC.